This T cell receptor beta chain emerged from a study of cytomegalovirus exposure and HLA in healthy donors. Germline-derived CDR1 and CDR2 are MNHEY and SVGAGI. The length of the CDR3 is 14 residues. The V end was cut by 0 bases, the J end by 1 base, with 6 bases between. Method: immunoSEQ multiplex PCR; TCRdb's copy keeps in-frame clones and lacks some. The sample carries 250,000 to 300,000 clones, approximately 86% recorded once. This clone occurred a few times. Sequenced input: PBMCs. The V call is TRBV6-5, the J call TRBJ1-2, with no clear D. The receptor comes from a woman under 30 in good health and CMV-seronegative. The CDR3 reads CASSYSGFNYGYTF. CDR3 in DNA: TGTGCCAGCAGTTACTCTGGCTTTAACTATGGCTACACCTTC.